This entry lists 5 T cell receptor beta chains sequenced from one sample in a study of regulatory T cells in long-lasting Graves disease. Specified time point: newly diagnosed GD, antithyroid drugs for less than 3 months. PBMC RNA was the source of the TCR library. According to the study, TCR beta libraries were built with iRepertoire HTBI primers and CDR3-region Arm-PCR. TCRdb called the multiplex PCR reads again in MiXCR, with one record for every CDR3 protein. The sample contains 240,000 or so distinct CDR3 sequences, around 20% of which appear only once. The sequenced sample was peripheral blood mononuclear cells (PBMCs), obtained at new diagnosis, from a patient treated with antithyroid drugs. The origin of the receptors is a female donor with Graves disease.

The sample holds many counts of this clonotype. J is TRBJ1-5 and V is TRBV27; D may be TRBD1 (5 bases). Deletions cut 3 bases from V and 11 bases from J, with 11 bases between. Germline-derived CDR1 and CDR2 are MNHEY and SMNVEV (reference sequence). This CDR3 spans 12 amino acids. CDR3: CASSLGGGTQHF. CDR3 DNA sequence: TGTGCCAGCAGTTTGGGGGGAGGGACCCAGCATTTT.

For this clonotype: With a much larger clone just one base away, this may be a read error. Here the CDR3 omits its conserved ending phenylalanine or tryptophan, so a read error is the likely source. CDR3 nucleotide sequence: TGTGCCAGCAGCCAGACTGGACTCCCAGCATACGAGCAGTACCTC. Translation gives CASSQTGLPAYEQYL. V is TRBV11-2 and J is TRBJ2-7; weak D call: TRBD2 (5 bases). This CDR3 comprises 15 residues. The germline V gene has CDR1 SGHAT and CDR2 FQNNGV. V lost 5 bases to trimming and J lost 4 bases, with 18 bases between them.

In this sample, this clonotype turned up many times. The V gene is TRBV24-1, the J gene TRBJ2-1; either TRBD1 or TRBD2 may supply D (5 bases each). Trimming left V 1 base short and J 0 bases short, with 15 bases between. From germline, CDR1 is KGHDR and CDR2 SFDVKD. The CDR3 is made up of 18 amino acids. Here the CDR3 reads CATSDLRGAAHSYNEQFF. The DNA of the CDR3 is TGTGCCACCAGTGATTTAAGGGGAGCGGCCCACTCCTACAATGAGCAGTTCTTC.

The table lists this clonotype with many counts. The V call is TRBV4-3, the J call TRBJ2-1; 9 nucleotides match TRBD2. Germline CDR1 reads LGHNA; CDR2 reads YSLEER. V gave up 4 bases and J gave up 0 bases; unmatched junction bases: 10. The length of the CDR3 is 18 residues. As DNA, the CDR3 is TGCGCCAGCAGCCCCCCCCTAAGCGGGAGGATCTCCTACAATGAGCAGTTCTTC. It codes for CASSPPLSGRISYNEQFF.

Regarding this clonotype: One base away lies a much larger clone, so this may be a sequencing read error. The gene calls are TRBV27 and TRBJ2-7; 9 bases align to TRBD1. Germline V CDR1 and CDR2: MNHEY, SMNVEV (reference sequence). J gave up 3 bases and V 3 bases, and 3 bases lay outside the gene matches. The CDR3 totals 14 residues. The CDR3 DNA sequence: TGTGCCAGCAGTTTCGGGACAGGGAGCTACGAGCAGTACTTC. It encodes CASSFGTGSYEQYF.